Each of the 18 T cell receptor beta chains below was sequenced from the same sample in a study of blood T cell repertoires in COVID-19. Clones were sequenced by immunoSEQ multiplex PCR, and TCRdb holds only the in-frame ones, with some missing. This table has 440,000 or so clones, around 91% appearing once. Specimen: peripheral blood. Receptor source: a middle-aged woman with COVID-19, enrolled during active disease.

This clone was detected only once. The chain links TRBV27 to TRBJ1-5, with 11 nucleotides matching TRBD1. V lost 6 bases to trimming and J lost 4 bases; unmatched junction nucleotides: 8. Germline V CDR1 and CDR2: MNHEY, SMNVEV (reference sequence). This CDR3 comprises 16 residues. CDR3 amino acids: CASRIGGTGGNQPQHF. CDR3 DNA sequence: TGTGCCAGCAGGATAGGAGGGACAGGGGGGAATCAGCCCCAGCATTTT.

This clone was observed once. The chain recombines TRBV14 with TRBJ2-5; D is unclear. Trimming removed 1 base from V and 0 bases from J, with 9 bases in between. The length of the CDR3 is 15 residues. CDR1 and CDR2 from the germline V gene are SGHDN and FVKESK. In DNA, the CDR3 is TGTGCCAGCAGCCAAGGACTCCCGTACCAAGAGACCCAGTACTTC. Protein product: CASSQGLPYQETQYF.

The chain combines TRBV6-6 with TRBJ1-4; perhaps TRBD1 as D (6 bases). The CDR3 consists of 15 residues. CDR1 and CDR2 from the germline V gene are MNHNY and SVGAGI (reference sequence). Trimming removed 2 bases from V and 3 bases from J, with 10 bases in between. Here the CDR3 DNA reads TGTGCCAGCAGTTACCTGGACAGTGCTAATGAAAAACTGTTTTTT. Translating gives CASSYLDSANEKLFF.

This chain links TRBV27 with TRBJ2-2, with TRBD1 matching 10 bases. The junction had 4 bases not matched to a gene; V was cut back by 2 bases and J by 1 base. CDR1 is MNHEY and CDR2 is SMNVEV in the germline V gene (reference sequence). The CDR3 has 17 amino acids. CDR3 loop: CASSLTGQGLNTGELFF. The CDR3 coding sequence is TGTGCCAGCAGTTTAACGGGACAGGGGCTGAACACCGGGGAGCTGTTTTTT.

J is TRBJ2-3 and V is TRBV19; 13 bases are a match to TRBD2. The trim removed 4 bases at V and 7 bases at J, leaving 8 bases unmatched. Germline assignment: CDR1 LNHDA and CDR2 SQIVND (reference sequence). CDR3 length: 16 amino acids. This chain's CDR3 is CASSSPGGTSGNTQYF. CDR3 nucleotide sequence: TGTGCCAGTAGTAGCCCCGGGGGGACTAGCGGGAATACGCAGTATTTT.

The CDR3 DNA reads as TGTGCCAGCAGCTTGCAGAGCGATAATTCACCCCTCCACTTT. Translation: CASSLQSDNSPLHF. V is TRBV11-2 and J is TRBJ1-6; D not resolved. V gave up 3 bases and J gave up 5 bases, with 8 bases separating them. Looked up from germline, CDR1 is SGHAT and CDR2 is FQNNGV. The CDR3 runs to 14 residues.

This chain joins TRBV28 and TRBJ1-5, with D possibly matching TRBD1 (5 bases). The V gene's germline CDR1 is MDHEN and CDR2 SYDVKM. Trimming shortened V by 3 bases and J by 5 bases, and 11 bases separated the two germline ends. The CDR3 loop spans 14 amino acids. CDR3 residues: CASSLEPRDQPQHF. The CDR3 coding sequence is TGTGCCAGCAGTTTGGAACCCAGGGATCAGCCCCAGCATTTT. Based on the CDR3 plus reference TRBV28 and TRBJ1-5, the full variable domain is DVKVTQSSRYLVKRTGEKVFLECVQDMDHENMFWYRQDPGLGLRLIYFSYDVKMKEKGDIPEGYSVSREKKERFSLILESASTNQTSMYLCASSLEPRDQPQHFGDGTRLSIL.

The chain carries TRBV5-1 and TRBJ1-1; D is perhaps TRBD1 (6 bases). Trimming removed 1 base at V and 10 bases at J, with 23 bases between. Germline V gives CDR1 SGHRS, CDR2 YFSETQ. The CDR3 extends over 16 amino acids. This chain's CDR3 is CASSLFEVQQGGGAFF. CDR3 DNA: TGCGCCAGCAGCTTGTTTGAGGTCCAACAGGGCGGTGGAGCTTTCTTT.

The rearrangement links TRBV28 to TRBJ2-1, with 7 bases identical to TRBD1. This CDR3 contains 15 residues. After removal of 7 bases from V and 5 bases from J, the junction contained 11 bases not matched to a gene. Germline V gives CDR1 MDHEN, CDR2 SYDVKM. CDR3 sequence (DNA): TGTGCCAGCACCCACCACAGGGGCTTCGACAATGAGCAGTTCTTC. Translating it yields CASTHHRGFDNEQFF.

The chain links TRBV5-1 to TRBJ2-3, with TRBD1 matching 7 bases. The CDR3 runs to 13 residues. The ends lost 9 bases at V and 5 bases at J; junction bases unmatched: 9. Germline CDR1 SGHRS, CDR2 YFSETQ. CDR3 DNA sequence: TGCGCCAACCACCGGGACAGCGGAGATACGCAGTATTTT. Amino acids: CANHRDSGDTQYF.

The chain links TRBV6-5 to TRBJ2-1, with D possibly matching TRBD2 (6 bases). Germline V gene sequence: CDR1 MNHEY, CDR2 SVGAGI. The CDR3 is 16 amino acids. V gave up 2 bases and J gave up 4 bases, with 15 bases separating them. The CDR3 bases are TGTGCCAGCAGTTACCGGGTTAGCGGAAAATACAATGAGCAGTTCTTC. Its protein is CASSYRVSGKYNEQFF.

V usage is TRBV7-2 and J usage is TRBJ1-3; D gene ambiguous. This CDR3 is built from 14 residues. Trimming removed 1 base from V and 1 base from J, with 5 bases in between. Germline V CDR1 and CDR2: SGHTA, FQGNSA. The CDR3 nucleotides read TGTGCCAGCAGCTTAGTACGGTCTGGAAACACCATATATTTT. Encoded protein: CASSLVRSGNTIYF.

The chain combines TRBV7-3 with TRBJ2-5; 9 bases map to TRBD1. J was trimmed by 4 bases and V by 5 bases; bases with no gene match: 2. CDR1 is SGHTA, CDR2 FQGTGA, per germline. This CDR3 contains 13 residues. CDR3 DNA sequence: TGTGCCAGCAGCCCGGGACAGGGAGAGACCCAGTACTTC. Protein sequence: CASSPGQGETQYF. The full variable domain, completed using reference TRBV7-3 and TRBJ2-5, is GAGVSQTPSNKVTEKGKYVELRCDPISGHTALYWYRQSLGQGPEFLIYFQGTGAADDSGLPNDRFFAVRPEGSVSTLKIQRTERGDSAVYLCASSPGQGETQYFGPGTRLLVL.

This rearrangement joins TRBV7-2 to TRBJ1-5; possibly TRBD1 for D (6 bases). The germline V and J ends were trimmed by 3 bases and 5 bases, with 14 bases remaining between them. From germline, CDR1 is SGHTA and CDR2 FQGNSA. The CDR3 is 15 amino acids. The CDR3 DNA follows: TGTGCCAGCAGCTTTCAACCAGGGGCCGATCAGCCCCAGCATTTT. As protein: CASSFQPGADQPQHF.

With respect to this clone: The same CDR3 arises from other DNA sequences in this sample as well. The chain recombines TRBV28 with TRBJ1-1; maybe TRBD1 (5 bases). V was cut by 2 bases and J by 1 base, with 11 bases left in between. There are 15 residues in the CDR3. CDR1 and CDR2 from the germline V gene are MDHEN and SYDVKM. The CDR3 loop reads CASSLGGAGNTEAFF. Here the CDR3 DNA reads TGTGCCAGCAGTTTAGGCGGGGCGGGGAACACTGAAGCTTTCTTT.

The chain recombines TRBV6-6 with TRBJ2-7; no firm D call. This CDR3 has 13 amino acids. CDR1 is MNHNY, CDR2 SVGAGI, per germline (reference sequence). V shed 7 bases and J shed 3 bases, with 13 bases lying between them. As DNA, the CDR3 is TGTGCCAGCACGTATGGCAGAGGCTACGAGCAGTACTTC. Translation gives CASTYGRGYEQYF.

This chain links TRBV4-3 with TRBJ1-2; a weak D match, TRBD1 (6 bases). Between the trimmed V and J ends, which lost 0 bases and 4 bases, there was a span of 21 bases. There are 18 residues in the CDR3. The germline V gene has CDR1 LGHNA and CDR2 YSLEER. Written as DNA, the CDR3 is TGCGCCAGCAGCCAAGAATCCAGGGGCGCCGGAAATGTCTATGGCTACACCTTC. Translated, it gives CASSQESRGAGNVYGYTF.

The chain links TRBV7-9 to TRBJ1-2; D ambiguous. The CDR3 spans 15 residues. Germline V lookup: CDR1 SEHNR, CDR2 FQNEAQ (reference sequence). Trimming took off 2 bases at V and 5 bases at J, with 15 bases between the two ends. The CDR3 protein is CASSLSSTGNYGYTF. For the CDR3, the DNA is TGTGCCAGCAGCTTATCCTCAACGGGGAATTATGGCTACACCTTC.